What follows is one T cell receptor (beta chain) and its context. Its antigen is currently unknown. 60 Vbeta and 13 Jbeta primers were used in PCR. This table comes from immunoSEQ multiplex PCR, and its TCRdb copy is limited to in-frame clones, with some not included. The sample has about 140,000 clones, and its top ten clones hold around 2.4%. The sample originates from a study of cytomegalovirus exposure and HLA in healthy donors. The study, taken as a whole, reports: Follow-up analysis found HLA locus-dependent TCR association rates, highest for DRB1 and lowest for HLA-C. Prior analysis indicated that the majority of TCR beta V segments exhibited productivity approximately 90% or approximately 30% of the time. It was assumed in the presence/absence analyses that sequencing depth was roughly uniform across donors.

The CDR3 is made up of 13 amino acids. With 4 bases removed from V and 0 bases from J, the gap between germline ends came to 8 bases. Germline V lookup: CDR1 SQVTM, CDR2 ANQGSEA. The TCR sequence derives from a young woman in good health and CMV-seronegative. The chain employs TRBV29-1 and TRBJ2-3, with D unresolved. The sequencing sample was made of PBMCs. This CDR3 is CSVVESSTDTQYF. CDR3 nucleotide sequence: TGCAGCGTTGTCGAGTCAAGCACAGATACGCAGTATTTT.